This T cell receptor delta chain was profiled in a study of γδ T cells in repeated Plasmodium falciparum infection. Overall study: Donors were malaria-exposed Malian children or age- and gender-matched Australian children.

Vgamma9/Vdelta2+ and Vdelta2-negative gammadelta T cells were flow-sorted from PBMC for bulk sequencing. Broader study findings: In Vdelta2-negative, largely Vdelta1+, gammadelta repertoires, repeated controlled infections appeared to drive clonal selection waves. Over time and infection, Vgamma9/Vdelta2+ repertoires remained highly stable and polyclonal.

Germline values: CDR1 TSWWSYY, CDR2 QGS. The CDR3 has 15 residues. V gave up 5 bases and J gave up 8 bases, with 21 bases separating them. Comment on this clone: Its antigen is not known. The TCRdb record carries a much larger clone's protein, which differs from this DNA's translation at residue 9; a read error is the likely cause, and the protein listed here is the DNA translation.

TCRdb used CATT to re-call clones from the multiplex PCR reads. The table records some 50,000 delta-chain clones, 1.6% of them present only once. The sample consisted of gamma-delta T cells from blood. The clonotype comes from a pool of human donors (malaria-infected and uninfected, not separated). The rearrangement uses TRDV1 and TRDJ1; D is ambiguous. The J gene is not listed in TCRdb, so it was assigned here from a DNA match to germline. In nucleotides, the CDR3 is TGTGCTCTTGGGCTTAGCCCCACCACCACCGTCAAACTCATCTTT. This codes for CALGLSPTTTVKLIF.